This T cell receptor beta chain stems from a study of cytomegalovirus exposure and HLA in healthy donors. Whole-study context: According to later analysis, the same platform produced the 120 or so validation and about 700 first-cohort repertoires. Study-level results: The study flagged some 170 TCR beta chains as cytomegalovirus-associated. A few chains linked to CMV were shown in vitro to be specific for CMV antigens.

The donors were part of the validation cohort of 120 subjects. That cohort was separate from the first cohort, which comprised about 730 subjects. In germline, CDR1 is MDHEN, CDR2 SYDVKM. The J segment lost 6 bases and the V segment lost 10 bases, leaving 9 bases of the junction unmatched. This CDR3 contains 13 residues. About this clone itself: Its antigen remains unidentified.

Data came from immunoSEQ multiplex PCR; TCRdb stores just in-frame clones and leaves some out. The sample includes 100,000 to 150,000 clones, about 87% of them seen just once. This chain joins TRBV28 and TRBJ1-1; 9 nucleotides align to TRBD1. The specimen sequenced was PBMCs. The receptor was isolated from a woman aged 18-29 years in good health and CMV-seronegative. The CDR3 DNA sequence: TGTGCCAATGCCCGGGACAGGGCCGCTGAAGCTTTCTTT. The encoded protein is CANARDRAAEAFF.